The clone carrying this T cell receptor (beta chain) has at least ten counts. Its antigen is undetermined. The data derive from a study of blood T cells in healthy people across ages. Study results and limitations: Total diversity from one million sequenced T cells was likely underestimated.

A second PCR, run for about 7 to 11 cycles, used a sample-barcoded 5' primer plus a J-beta primer mix. Carrying 12 random nucleotides, a template-switch adaptor labeled each individual cDNA molecule. Each sample provided no less than 2.5 million CDR3-containing paired-end reads. In TCRdb, the 5' RACE reads were re-called with MiXCR into one record per CDR3 protein. Of around 800,000 distinct CDR3 sequences in the sample, around two thirds were seen once. From germline, CDR1 is SGHVS and CDR2 FQNEAQ. The CDR3 contains 11 residues. With 0 bases removed from V and 9 bases from J, the gap between germline ends came to 6 bases.

This receptor was identified in a young man in good health. The sequenced sample was blood. V and J are TRBV7-8 and TRBJ2-7; D is unclear. The CDR3 region is CASSLARAQYF. The CDR3 nucleotides read TGTGCCAGCAGCTTAGCCCGGGCGCAGTACTTC. The full variable domain, completed using reference TRBV7-8 and TRBJ2-7, is GAGVSQSPRYKVAKRGQDVALRCDPISGHVSLFWYQQALGQGPEFLTYFQNEAQLDKSGLPSDRFFAERPEGSVSTLKIQRTQQEDSAVYLCASSLARAQYFGPGTRLTVT.